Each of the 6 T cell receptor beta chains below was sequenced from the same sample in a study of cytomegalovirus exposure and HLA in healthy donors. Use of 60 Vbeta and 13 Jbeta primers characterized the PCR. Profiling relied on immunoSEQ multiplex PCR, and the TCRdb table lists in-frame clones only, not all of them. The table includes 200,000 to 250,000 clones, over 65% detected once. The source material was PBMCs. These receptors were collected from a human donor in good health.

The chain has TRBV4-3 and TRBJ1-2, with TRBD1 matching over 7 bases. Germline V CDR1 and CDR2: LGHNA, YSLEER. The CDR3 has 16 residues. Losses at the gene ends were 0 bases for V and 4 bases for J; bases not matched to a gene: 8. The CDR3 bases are TGCGCCAGCAGCCAAGATCCCCTCGGGGACAGCTATGGCTACACCTTC. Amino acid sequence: CASSQDPLGDSYGYTF.

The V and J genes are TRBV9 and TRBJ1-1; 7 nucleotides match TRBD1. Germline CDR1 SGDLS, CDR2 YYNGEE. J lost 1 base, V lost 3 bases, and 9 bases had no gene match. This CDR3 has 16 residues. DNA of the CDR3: TGTGCCAGCAGCGGGACGAAGGGGGCCTGGAACACTGAAGCTTTCTTT. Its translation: CASSGTKGAWNTEAFF. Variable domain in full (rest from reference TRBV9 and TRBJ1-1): DSGVTQTPKHLITATGQRVTLRCSPRSGDLSVYWYQQSLDQGLQFLIQYYNGEERAKGNILERFSAQQFPDLHSELNLSSLELGDSALYFCASSGTKGAWNTEAFFGQGTRLTVV.

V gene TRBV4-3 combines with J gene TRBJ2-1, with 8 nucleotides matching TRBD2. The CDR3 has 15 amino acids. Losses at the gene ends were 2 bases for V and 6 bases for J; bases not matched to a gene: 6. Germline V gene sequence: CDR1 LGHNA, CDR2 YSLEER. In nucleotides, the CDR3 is TGCGCCAGCAGCCAAACGGGACTAGTCTCCAATGAGCAGTTCTTC. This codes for CASSQTGLVSNEQFF.

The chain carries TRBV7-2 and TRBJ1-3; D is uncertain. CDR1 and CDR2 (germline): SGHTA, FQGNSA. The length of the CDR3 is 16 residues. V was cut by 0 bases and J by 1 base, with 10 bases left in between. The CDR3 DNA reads TGTGCCAGCAGCTTAGCGGGCGTTTATTCTGGAAACACCATATATTTT. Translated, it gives CASSLAGVYSGNTIYF.

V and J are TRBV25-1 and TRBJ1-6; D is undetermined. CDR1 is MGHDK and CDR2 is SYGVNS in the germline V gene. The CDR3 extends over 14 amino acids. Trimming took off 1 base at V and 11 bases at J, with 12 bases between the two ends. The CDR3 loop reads CASSEFGGTTPLHF. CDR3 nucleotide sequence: TGTGCCAGCAGTGAATTTGGAGGAACGACACCCCTCCACTTT.

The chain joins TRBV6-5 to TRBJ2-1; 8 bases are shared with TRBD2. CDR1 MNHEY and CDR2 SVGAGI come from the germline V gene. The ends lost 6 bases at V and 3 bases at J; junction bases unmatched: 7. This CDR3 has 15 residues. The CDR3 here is CASSPPLAVYNEQFF. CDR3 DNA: TGTGCCAGCAGCCCCCCACTAGCGGTCTACAATGAGCAGTTCTTC.